The next 10 T cell receptor beta chains were all read from a single sample in a study of T cells in localized non-small cell lung cancer. The repertoire was sequenced with immunoSEQ multiplex PCR; TCRdb's copy has only in-frame clones and lacks some. The table records about 21,000 clones, roughly nine tenths of them present only once. Material: PBMCs, obtained before any cancer treatment. The source is a man aged 35-75 years with stage II squamous cell lung carcinoma.

The rearrangement links TRBV10-3 to TRBJ1-2; TRBD1 might be the D (5 bases). Germline V gene data show CDR1 as ENHRY and CDR2 as SYGVKD. Trimming removed 4 bases at V and 6 bases at J, with 12 bases between. The CDR3 loop spans 13 amino acids. CDR3: CAISGQLLDGYTF. CDR3 nucleotide sequence: TGTGCCATCAGTGGACAGCTCTTGGATGGCTACACCTTC.

This clone was seen only a few times. This rearrangement joins TRBV5-1 to TRBJ2-6, with 8 nucleotides matching TRBD1. V gave up 8 bases and J gave up 0 bases; unmatched junction bases: 7. This CDR3 region has 16 residues. Germline V gene lookup returns CDR1 SGHRS and CDR2 YFSETQ. The CDR3, as DNA: TGCGCCAGTGATGCCACAGGGGGCTCTGGGGCCAACGTCCTGACTTTC. This sequence encodes CASDATGGSGANVLTF.

V usage is TRBV5-1 and J usage is TRBJ2-2; D is ambiguous. The CDR3 runs 12 residues. From germline, CDR1 is SGHRS and CDR2 YFSETQ. V was pared by 4 bases and J by 6 bases, with 7 bases between. The CDR3 coding sequence is TGCGCCAGCAGCCCGGAGTCCGGGGAGCTGTTTTTT. This encodes CASSPESGELFF.

The rearrangement joins TRBV5-5 to TRBJ2-5; tentative D call: TRBD2 (5 bases). Germline CDR1 SGHKS, CDR2 YYEKEE (reference sequence). CDR3 length equals 14 residues. V lost 1 base and J lost 3, with 10 bases in between. The CDR3 coding sequence is TGTGCCAGCAGCTTGTCCGGGATAGAAGAGACCCAGTACTTC. This sequence encodes CASSLSGIEETQYF.

CDR3 DNA: TGTGCCAGCAGTCGGGACTTCACTCACGGCTACACCTTC. Translation: CASSRDFTHGYTF. This rearrangement joins TRBV2 to TRBJ1-2, with a tentative D call TRBD1 (5 bases). The CDR3 has 13 amino acids. Germline CDR1 reads SNHLY; CDR2 reads FYNNEI. Trimming pared 5 bases from V and 8 bases from J, leaving 15 bases between.

The V gene is TRBV2, the J gene TRBJ1-2; the D gene is possibly TRBD1 (5 bases). With 4 bases removed from V and 6 bases from J, the gap between germline ends came to 12 bases. Germline values: CDR1 SNHLY, CDR2 FYNNEI. This CDR3 has 13 residues. The CDR3 nucleotides are TGTGCCAGCAGTGTCAGGGTTTTGGATGGCTACACCTTC. Translated: CASSVRVLDGYTF.

The chain is built from TRBV6-5 and TRBJ2-7, with D unclear. Looked up from germline, CDR1 is MNHEY and CDR2 is SVGAGI. Trimming took off 2 bases at V and 3 bases at J, with 11 bases between the two ends. This CDR3 is built from 14 residues. CDR3 in DNA: TGTGCCAGCAGTTACAACGAGGTGGGCTACGAGCAGTACTTC. This encodes CASSYNEVGYEQYF.

The chain carries TRBV9 and TRBJ1-2; D unresolved. Germline V gene lookup returns CDR1 SGDLS and CDR2 YYNGEE. V lost 3 bases and J lost 2, with 14 bases in between. There are 15 residues in the CDR3. The CDR3 is CASSAHDQDNYGYTF. CDR3 coding DNA: TGTGCCAGCAGCGCCCACGATCAGGACAACTATGGCTACACCTTC.

The CDR3 DNA follows: TGTGCCATCAGCCGACAGGCCTCTGGAAACACCATATATTTT. Its protein is CAISRQASGNTIYF. The genes are TRBV10-3 and TRBJ1-3; possible D gene TRBD1, 6 bases. This CDR3 has 14 amino acids. V was shortened by 6 bases and J by 0 bases, with 9 bases between the two germline ends. Germline lookup yields CDR1 ENHRY and CDR2 SYGVKD.

The rearrangement links TRBV5-1 to TRBJ2-2; maybe TRBD1 (6 bases). CDR1 and CDR2 (germline): SGHRS, YFSETQ. Trimming took off 1 base at V and 7 bases at J, with 11 bases between the two ends. The CDR3 is 14 residues long. The CDR3 DNA sequence: TGCGCCAGCAGCTTGTTACAGGGCTACGGGGAGCTGTTTTTT. It is translated as CASSLLQGYGELFF.